This TCR beta chain was obtained from a study of blood T cells in healthy people across ages. This clonotype came up a few times. It was with a sample-barcoded 5' primer and a J-beta primer mix that a second PCR of about 6 to 12 cycles was run. Every cDNA was tagged by a template-switch adaptor with 12 random nucleotides. Using its own MiXCR run on the 5' RACE reads, TCRdb lists one record per CDR3 protein. Among more than 700,000 distinct CDR3 sequences, about 48% were seen once, and the ten largest hold approximately 41%. Per the germline V gene, CDR1 is SGHRS and CDR2 is YFSETQ. The CDR3 runs to 14 residues. Between the trimmed V and J ends, which lost 6 bases and 5 bases, there was a span of 17 bases.

This receptor was taken from an elderly man in good health. The sample consisted of blood. V and J are TRBV5-1 and TRBJ1-1, with a possible D match to TRBD1 (5 bases). This CDR3 is CASTSGAPSTEAFF. The CDR3 DNA follows: TGCGCCAGCACCTCCGGGGCCCCGAGTACTGAAGCTTTCTTT.